The entry that follows covers one TCR beta chain sequence. This clone has a single count. Its antigen is still unknown. Base qualities were left out, and no much larger clone turns up one base away. The data are from a study of T cell repertoires in Merkel cell carcinoma (dated by TCRdb to about 2019). Regarding the study in general: Patients who had received intralesional immunotherapy or systemic immune checkpoint blockade prior to the biopsy were excluded. To be included, a participant needed a diagnosis of MCPyV-positive Merkel cell carcinoma and tumor-infiltrating lymphocytes that had been successfully expanded in vitro. The MCPyV-specific clonotypes were initially defined from expanded tumor-infiltrating lymphocytes through tetramer sorting, cloning and paired TCR sequencing. What the research found in general, with its limitations: No normal tissue biopsies were studied.

The immunoSEQ assay was used for TRB CDR3 sequencing and data processing of tumor genomic DNA. Sourced from immuneACCESS, this table was stored by TCRdb with only in-frame sequences that have V and J called. A share of the clones is absent; for the studies checked, an unresolved V gene accounts for under half, and the remainder has no known explanation. Recorded for this sample are 11,000 to 15,000 clones; 76% of them occurred a single time. The ten most abundant clones make up roughly 15% of the sample. Trimming removed 3 bases from V and 2 bases from J, leaving 22 bases between the germline ends. Inclusive of the bounding cysteine and phenylalanine, the CDR3 is 18 residues long. The sequence is cut down to CDR3 DNA, 54 bases in frame from base 1. CDR1 KGHSH and CDR2 LQKENI were looked up in the germline V gene. Each study subject had MCPyV-positive Merkel cell carcinoma confirmed by biopsy and had serum antibodies to T-antigen that tested positive. Genomic DNA was extracted from roughly six adjacent 10-micron frozen tumor sections without any cell sorting or culture. About 5 x 5 x 5 mm of tumor biopsy tissue was frozen in optimal cutting temperature compound. The presence of abundant Merkel cell carcinoma and infiltrating cells in the frozen biopsy was confirmed on hematoxylin and eosin scout sections.

The V gene is TRBV18 and the J gene is TRBJ1-2; perhaps TRBD1 is the D gene, with 6 bases matching. Material for sequencing was tumor tissue. The sequence came from an adult with Merkel cell carcinoma. This receptor has the CDR3 CASSPRQDFVSLNYGYTF. The DNA sequence follows: TGTGCCAGCTCACCTCGACAGGATTTTGTCTCCCTAAACTATGGCTACACCTTC.